This TCR beta chain appears in the sequencing data of a study of identical twins. Study outcomes and limitations: There is a chance that invariant MAIT and iNKT cells partially muddied zero-insertion analyses.

TCRdb ran MiXCR on the 5' RACE reads and lists one entry per CDR3 protein. The sample records 400,000 or so distinct CDR3 sequences, 7% to 9.5% being singletons. The CDR3 contains 16 residues. In germline, CDR1 is SGHRS, CDR2 YFSETQ. V dropped 6 bases and J dropped 0; count of bases not matched to a gene: 3. This clonotype was observed many times. Its cognate antigen is unknown. The rearrangement uses TRBV5-1 and TRBJ2-1; 13 bases agree with TRBD2. The sequence was collected from a woman in her forties or fifties in good health. The specimen was naive T cells sorted from blood. The chain's CDR3 is CASNGLAGVSYNEQFF. DNA of the CDR3: TGCGCCAGCAACGGACTAGCGGGAGTCTCCTACAATGAGCAGTTCTTC.